Presented here are 15 T cell receptor beta chains from one specimen sequenced in a study of naive CD8 T cells in extremely preterm neonates (dated by TCRdb to about 2017). Library prep was done by the immunoSEQ multiplex PCR assay. TCRdb carries this immuneACCESS record with in-frame sequences only. Its versions omit some clonotypes, under half of them owing to an unresolved V gene in the studies checked, with the rest unexplained. The sample table holds approximately 4,600 clones, of which roughly 97% were seen once. Around 0.56% of the sample lies in the top ten. Term cord blood came from roughly 5 elective full-term cesarean deliveries at roughly 37-42 weeks of gestation, without labor or rupture of membranes. Input material: naive CD8+ T cells from cord blood. Receptor source: a newborn in good health.

V gene TRBV7-9 combines with J gene TRBJ2-7; D might be TRBD2 (6 bases). Germline V CDR1 and CDR2: SEHNR, FQNEAQ (reference sequence). V lost 1 base to trimming and J lost 12 bases, with 13 bases between them. The CDR3 extends over 12 amino acids. CDR3 loop: CASSLGGALAYF. DNA of the CDR3: TGTGCCAGCAGCTTAGGCGGGGCCTTGGCGTACTTC.

This sequence joins TRBV7-3 and TRBJ2-3; TRBD2 matches at 11 bases. The CDR3 length is 15 residues. The V and J ends lost 5 bases and 5 bases, in that order; junction bases with no gene match: 6. Germline-derived CDR1 and CDR2 are SGHTA and FQGTGA. CDR3 amino acids: CASSPSGTSGDTQYF. The CDR3 DNA sequence: TGTGCCAGCAGCCCAAGTGGGACTAGCGGAGATACGCAGTATTTT.

V is TRBV9 and J is TRBJ2-2; 9 nucleotides agree with TRBD1. The V segment lost 4 bases and the J segment 5 bases; nucleotides outside the gene matches: 6. Germline CDR1 is SGDLS and CDR2 is YYNGEE. The CDR3 runs to 15 residues. The CDR3 here is CASSPTGGATGELFF. Here the CDR3 DNA reads TGTGCCAGCAGCCCCACAGGGGGCGCGACCGGGGAGCTGTTTTTT.

The V call is TRBV7-2, the J call TRBJ2-7; D unresolved. The CDR3 has 11 residues. Trimming pared 4 bases from V and 2 bases from J, leaving 3 bases between. Per germline, CDR1 SGHTA and CDR2 FQGNSA. In nucleotides, the CDR3 is TGTGCCAGCAGCTCCGCCTACGAGCAGTACTTC. Its protein is CASSSAYEQYF.

This chain links TRBV9 with TRBJ1-3; TRBD1 is a possible D gene (5 bases). Germline values: CDR1 SGDLS, CDR2 YYNGEE. This CDR3 has 15 amino acids. V lost 0 bases and J 4 bases, leaving 11 bases between the germline ends. CDR3 amino acids: CASSVGGGEGNTIYF. The CDR3 nucleotides read TGTGCCAGCAGCGTAGGCGGGGGGGAGGGAAACACCATATATTTT.

This chain joins TRBV9 and TRBJ1-2, with 11 bases fitting TRBD1. V lost 0 bases, J lost 8 bases, and 6 bases stayed unmatched. Per the germline V gene, CDR1 is SGDLS and CDR2 is YYNGEE. The CDR3 runs to 15 residues. In DNA form, the CDR3 reads TGTGCCAGCAGCGTAGTCTCTGGACAGGGGGCGGGCTACACCTTC. Translating it yields CASSVVSGQGAGYTF.

V usage is TRBV27 and J usage is TRBJ1-1; 10 bases agree with TRBD1. The ends lost 4 bases at V and 4 bases at J; junction bases unmatched: 3. From germline, CDR1 is MNHEY and CDR2 SMNVEV (reference sequence). The CDR3 has 14 amino acids. Written as DNA, the CDR3 is TGTGCCAGCAGTTCCCGACAGGGGGCCACTGAAGCTTTCTTT. Translating gives CASSSRQGATEAFF.

V and J are TRBV11-2 and TRBJ1-1, with D maybe TRBD1 (5 bases). From germline, CDR1 is SGHAT and CDR2 FQNNGV. The V end lost 1 base, the J end lost 11 bases, and 8 bases lay between the germline ends. CDR3 length equals 11 residues. The CDR3: CASSLGRAAFF. CDR3 coding DNA: TGTGCCAGCAGCTTAGGCAGGGCCGCTTTCTTT.

The chain uses TRBV29-1 and TRBJ2-2; TRBD1 agrees at 10 bases. Germline-derived CDR1 and CDR2 are SQVTM and ANQGSEA. V shed 3 bases and J 5 bases; nucleotides not matched to a gene: 6. The CDR3 contains 15 residues. CDR3 sequence (DNA): TGCAGCGTTGACCCCGGGACAGGGGTGACCGGGGAGCTGTTTTTT. Its translation is CSVDPGTGVTGELFF.

V usage is TRBV5-6 and J usage is TRBJ1-2, with no clear D. This CDR3 contains 14 residues. Trimming removed 4 bases at V and 5 bases at J, with 15 bases between. The germline V gene has CDR1 SGHDT and CDR2 YYEEEE. CDR3 sequence: CASSPGLEPYGYTF. The CDR3 DNA is TGTGCCAGCAGCCCTGGACTGGAGCCTTATGGCTACACCTTC.

The chain couples TRBV6-5 to TRBJ2-1, with TRBD2 matching over 9 bases. Germline lookup yields CDR1 MNHEY and CDR2 SVGAGI. The CDR3 totals 13 residues. The trim removed 6 bases at V and 7 bases at J, leaving 4 bases unmatched. The CDR3 DNA reads as TGTGCCAGCAGCCCGACTAGCGGTAATGAGCAGTTCTTC. Protein: CASSPTSGNEQFF.

This clone was counted only a few times. V usage is TRBV19 and J usage is TRBJ1-2, with TRBD1 matching 8 bases. CDR1 is LNHDA and CDR2 is SQIVND in the germline V gene (reference sequence). Trimming took 4 bases from V and 5 from J; bases not matched to a gene: 3. The CDR3 runs 13 residues. CDR3 amino acids: CASSTRTGYGYTF. CDR3 sequence (DNA): TGTGCCAGTAGTACCCGGACAGGGTATGGCTACACCTTC. The complete variable domain, with remaining parts taken from reference TRBV19 and TRBJ1-2, reads DGGITQSPKYLFRKEGQNVTLSCEQNLNHDAMYWYRQDPGQGLRLIYYSQIVNDFQKGDIAEGYSVSREKKESFPLTVTSAQKNPTAFYLCASSTRTGYGYTFGSGTRLTVV.

This chain links TRBV9 with TRBJ2-3; 9 positions agree with TRBD2. Germline V CDR1 and CDR2: SGDLS, YYNGEE. The CDR3 totals 15 residues. The V and J ends lost 3 bases and 1 base, in that order; junction bases with no gene match: 3. This chain's CDR3 is CASSAASGGTDTQYF. CDR3 nucleotide sequence: TGTGCCAGCAGCGCGGCTAGCGGGGGCACAGATACGCAGTATTTT.

In regard to this clone: One end of the junction is discordant with germline, which a read error may explain. The chain is built from TRBV14 and TRBJ2-4; no firm D call. Per germline, CDR1 SGHDN and CDR2 FVKESK. The length of the CDR3 is 15 residues. The CDR3 is CASSQDPGAQNIQYF. The CDR3 region has the DNA TGTGCCAGCAGCCAAGATCCCGGAGCCCAAAACATTCAGTACTTC.

The J gene is TRBJ2-5, the V gene TRBV11-2, with D uncertain. Germline CDR1 SGHAT, CDR2 FQNNGV. This CDR3 has 14 amino acids. Trimming took off 1 base at V and 4 bases at J, with 10 bases between the two ends. This CDR3 reads CASSLGDTAETQYF. DNA of the CDR3: TGTGCCAGCAGCTTAGGCGACACAGCAGAGACCCAGTACTTC.